This T cell receptor beta chain was captured by sequencing in a study of blood T cell repertoires in COVID-19. The wider study: Material from acute and convalescent COVID-19 was sourced from the United States, Italy and Spain. PBMCs, B-cell-depleted T cells, or T cells were the source of the cDNA or gDNA that made up the material.

Per the study methods: Reference gene primer amplification yielded estimated nucleated cell counts. The repertoire was sequenced with immunoSEQ multiplex PCR; TCRdb's copy has only in-frame clones and lacks some. From that table come the V and J calls and clone size; the DNA was used to work out D and trimming. The top ten hold about 1.4% of the sample, which has a few hundred thousand clones, approximately 82% seen once. The material sequenced was peripheral blood. The receptor comes from a woman aged 40 to 50 who had recovered from COVID-19.

CDR3 in DNA: TGTGCCAGCAGCTTGGCCCCGACAGGGAATTCACCCCTCCACTTT. It encodes CASSLAPTGNSPLHF. The V and J genes are TRBV5-6 and TRBJ1-6; 7 positions match TRBD1. The V gene end was trimmed by 0 bases and the J gene end by 7 bases; junction bases not matched to a gene: 4. The CDR3 contains 15 residues. The germline V gene encodes CDR1 SGHDT and CDR2 YYEEEE. The whole variable domain, filled in from reference TRBV5-6 and TRBJ1-6, reads DAGVTQSPTHLIKTRGQQVTLRCSPKSGHDTVSWYQQALGQGPQFIFQYYEEEERQRGNFPDRFSGHQFPNYSSELNVNALLLGDSALYLCASSLAPTGNSPLHFGNGTRLTVT.